This T cell receptor beta chain was recovered during a study of monozygotic twins with inflammatory bowel disease. Sampling involved one blood draw (roughly 2.5 ml) for every donor. The CDR3 runs to 13 residues. The germline V gene encodes CDR1 LNHDA and CDR2 SQIVND (reference sequence). For each CDR3 protein, TCRdb gives one entry from its re-call of the 5' RACE reads, without DNA. The specimen's table records some 200,000 distinct CDR3 sequences. Material for sequencing was blood. J is TRBJ2-5 and V is TRBV19. The TCR comes from a human donor with ulcerative colitis or Crohn's disease, or a healthy co-twin of an affected twin (not recorded which). The CDR3 spells CASNTGPRETQYF.